This T cell receptor beta chain stems from a study of control samples from healthy donors and cancer patients. The CDR3 runs 14 residues. Germline CDR1 and CDR2: SGHVS and FQNEAQ. V was cut by 4 bases and J by 2 bases, with 11 bases left in between. Here immunoSEQ multiplex PCR was the method, and the copy in TCRdb shows in-frame clones only, minus some. Among about 130,000 clones listed, about 88% were seen once. Sequencing used blood. V gene TRBV7-8 combines with J gene TRBJ1-2, with TRBD1 as a possible D gene (5 bases). The TCR sequence derives from a man in his late teens or twenties in good health. The CDR3 DNA reads TGTGCCAGCAGCTCCTTACGGGGCAACTATGGCTACACCTTC. This sequence encodes CASSSLRGNYGYTF.